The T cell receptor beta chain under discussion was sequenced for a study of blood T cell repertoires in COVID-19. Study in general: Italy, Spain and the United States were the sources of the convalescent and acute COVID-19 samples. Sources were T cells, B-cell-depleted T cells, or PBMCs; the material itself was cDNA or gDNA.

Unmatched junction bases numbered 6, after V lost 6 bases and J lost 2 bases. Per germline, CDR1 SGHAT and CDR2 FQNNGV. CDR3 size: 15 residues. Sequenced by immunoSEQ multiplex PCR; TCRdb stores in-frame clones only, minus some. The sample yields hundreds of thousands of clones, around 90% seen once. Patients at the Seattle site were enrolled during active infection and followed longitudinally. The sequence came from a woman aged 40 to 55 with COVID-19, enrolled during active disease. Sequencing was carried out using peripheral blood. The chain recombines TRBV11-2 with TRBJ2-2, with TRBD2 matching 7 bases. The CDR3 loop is CASRQGLTNTGELFF. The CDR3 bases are TGTGCCAGCAGGCAGGGACTAACTAACACCGGGGAGCTGTTTTTT.